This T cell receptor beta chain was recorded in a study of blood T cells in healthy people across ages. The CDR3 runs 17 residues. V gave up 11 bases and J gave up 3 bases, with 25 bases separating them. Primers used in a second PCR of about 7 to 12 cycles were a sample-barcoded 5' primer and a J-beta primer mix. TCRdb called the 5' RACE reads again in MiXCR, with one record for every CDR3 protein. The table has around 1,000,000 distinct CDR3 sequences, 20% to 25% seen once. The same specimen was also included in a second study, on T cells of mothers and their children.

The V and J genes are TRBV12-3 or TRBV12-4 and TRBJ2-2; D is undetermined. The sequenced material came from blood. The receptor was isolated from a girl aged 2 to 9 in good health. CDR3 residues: CARTSRDTEDDTGELFF. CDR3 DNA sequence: TGTGCCCGCACTTCAAGAGACACCGAGGACGACACCGGGGAGCTGTTTTTT.